Shown below are 4 T cell receptor beta chains from a single sample sequenced in a study of cytomegalovirus exposure and HLA in healthy donors. Primers: 60 Vbeta forward and 13 Jbeta reverse. The protocol was immunoSEQ multiplex PCR, while the TCRdb copy is restricted to in-frame clones and leaves out a portion. The data show about 97,000 clones, approximately 73% seen once. Specimen: PBMCs. These TCRs come from a man aged 35 to 55 in good health and CMV-seronegative.

The chain is built from TRBV19 and TRBJ1-6, with TRBD1 as a possible D gene (6 bases). V was pared by 2 bases and J by 8 bases, with 16 bases between. The CDR3 covers 16 residues. The germline V gene has CDR1 LNHDA and CDR2 SQIVND (reference sequence). DNA for the CDR3: TGTGCCAGTAGTATATTCTGGCAGGGGAACGATTCACCCCTCCACTTT. Translating gives CASSIFWQGNDSPLHF.

The chain uses TRBV5-4 and TRBJ2-7; possible D gene TRBD2, 7 bases. Trimming took off 7 bases at V and 3 bases at J, with 20 bases between the two ends. Germline V gene data show CDR1 as SGHNT and CDR2 as YYREEE (reference sequence). The CDR3 is 15 amino acids. CDR3 sequence: CASGGSRGGGYEQYF. DNA of the CDR3: TGTGCCAGCGGCGGTTCGAGGGGAGGGGGCTACGAGCAGTACTTC.

V is TRBV7-6 and J is TRBJ1-2; the match to TRBD1 covers 7 bases. Germline V gives CDR1 SGHVS, CDR2 FNYEAQ. V shed 5 bases and J 3 bases; nucleotides not matched to a gene: 6. CDR3 size: 14 residues. CDR3 amino acids: CASSQDRRYYGYTF. The CDR3 nucleotides read TGTGCCAGCAGCCAGGACAGGCGATACTATGGCTACACCTTC.

This clone has a single count. This chain uses TRBV6-5 with TRBJ2-4; D ambiguous. The CDR3 is made up of 16 amino acids. Trimming pared 0 bases from V and 0 bases from J, leaving 9 bases between. Germline CDR1 reads MNHEY; CDR2 reads SVGAGI. DNA of the CDR3: TGTGCCAGCAGTTACTCGTACAGCCTAGCCAAAAACATTCAGTACTTC. Amino acid sequence: CASSYSYSLAKNIQYF.